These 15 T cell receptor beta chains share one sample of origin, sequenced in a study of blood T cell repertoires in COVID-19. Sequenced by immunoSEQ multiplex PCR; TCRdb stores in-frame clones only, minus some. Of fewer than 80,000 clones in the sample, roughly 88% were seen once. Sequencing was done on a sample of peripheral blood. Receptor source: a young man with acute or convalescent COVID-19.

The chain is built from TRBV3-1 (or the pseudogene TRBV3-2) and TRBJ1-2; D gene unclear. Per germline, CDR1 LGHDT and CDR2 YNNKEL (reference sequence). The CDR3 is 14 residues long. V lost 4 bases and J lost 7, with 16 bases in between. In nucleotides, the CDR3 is TGTGCCAGCAGCCCCGAGACTTCAGCGGGTGGCTACACCTTC. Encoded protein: CASSPETSAGGYTF.

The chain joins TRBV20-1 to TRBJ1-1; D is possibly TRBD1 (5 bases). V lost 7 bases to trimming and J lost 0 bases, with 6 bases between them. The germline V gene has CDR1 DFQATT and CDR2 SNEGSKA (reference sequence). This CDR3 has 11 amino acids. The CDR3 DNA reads TGCAGTGGACAGTTGAACACTGAAGCTTTCTTT. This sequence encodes CSGQLNTEAFF.

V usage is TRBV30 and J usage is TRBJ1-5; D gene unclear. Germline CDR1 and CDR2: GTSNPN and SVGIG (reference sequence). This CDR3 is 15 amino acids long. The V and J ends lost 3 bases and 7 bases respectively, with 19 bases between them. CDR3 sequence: CAWSPGRRVGQPQHF. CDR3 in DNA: TGTGCCTGGAGCCCAGGCAGAAGAGTCGGCCAGCCCCAGCATTTT.

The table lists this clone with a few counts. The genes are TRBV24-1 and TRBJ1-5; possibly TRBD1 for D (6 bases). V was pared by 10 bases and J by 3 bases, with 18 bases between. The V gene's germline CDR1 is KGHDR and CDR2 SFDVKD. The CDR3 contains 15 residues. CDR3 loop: CATRGIGGDNQPQHF. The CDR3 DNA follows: TGTGCCACGCGAGGTATTGGGGGCGACAATCAGCCCCAGCATTTT.

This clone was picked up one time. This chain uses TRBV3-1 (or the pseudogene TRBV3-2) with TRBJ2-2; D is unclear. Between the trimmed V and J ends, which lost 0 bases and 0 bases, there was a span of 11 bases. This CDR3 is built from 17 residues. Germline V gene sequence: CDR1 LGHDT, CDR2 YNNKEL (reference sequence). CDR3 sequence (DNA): TGTGCCAGCAGCCAAGATTCCGCAGGTGCGAACACCGGGGAGCTGTTTTTT. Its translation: CASSQDSAGANTGELFF.

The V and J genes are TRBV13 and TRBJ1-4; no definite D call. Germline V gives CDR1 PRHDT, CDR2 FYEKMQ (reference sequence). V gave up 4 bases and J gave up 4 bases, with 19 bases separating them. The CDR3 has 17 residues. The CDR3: CASSSGSGGLNNEKLFF. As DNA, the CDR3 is TGTGCCAGCAGCTCGGGGTCGGGCGGCCTGAATAATGAAAAACTGTTTTTT.

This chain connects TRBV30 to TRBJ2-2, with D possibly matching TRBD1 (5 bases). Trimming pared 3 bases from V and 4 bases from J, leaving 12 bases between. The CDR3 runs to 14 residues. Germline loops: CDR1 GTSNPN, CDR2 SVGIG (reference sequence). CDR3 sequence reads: CAWRVGLVTGELFF. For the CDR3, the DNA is TGTGCCTGGAGAGTGGGGCTAGTCACCGGGGAGCTGTTTTTT.

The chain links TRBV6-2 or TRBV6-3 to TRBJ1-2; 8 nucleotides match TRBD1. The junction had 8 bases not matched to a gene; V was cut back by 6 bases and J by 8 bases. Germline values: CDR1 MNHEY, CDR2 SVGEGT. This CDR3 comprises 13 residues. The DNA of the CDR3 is TGTGCCAGCAGCCAAGGACAGGGTTTCGGCTACACCTTC. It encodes CASSQGQGFGYTF.

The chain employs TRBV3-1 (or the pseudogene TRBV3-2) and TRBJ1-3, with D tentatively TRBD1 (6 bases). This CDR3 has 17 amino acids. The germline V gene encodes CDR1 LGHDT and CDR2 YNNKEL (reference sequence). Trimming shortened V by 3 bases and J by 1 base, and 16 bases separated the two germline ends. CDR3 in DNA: TGTGCCAGCAGCCAGTCAGGACAGAGAACGTCTGGAAACACCATATATTTT. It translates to CASSQSGQRTSGNTIYF.

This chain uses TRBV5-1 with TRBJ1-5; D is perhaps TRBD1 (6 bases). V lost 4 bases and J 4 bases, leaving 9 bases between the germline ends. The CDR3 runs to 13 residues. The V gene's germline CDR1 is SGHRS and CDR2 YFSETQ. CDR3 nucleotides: TGCGCCAGCAGCCTCGACAGGAATCAGCCCCAGCATTTT. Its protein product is CASSLDRNQPQHF.

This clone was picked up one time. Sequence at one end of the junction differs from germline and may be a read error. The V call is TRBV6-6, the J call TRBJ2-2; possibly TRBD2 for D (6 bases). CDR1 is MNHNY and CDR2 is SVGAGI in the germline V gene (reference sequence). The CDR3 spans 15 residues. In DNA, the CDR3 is TGTGCCAGCAGTTCCTTTGGCGGGAACAGCGGGGAGCTGTTTTTT. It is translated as CASSSFGGNSGELFF.

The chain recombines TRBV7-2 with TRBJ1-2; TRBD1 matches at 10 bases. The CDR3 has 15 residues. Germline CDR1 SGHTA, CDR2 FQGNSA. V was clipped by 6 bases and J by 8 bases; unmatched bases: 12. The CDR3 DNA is TGTGCCAGCAGACAAACCGGGACAGGGGCGTTAGGCTACACCTTC. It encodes CASRQTGTGALGYTF.

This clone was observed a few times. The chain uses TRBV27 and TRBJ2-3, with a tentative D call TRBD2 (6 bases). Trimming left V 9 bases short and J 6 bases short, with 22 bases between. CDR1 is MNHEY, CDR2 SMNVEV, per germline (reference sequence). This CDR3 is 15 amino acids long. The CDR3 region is CASSLDGSPLDTQYF. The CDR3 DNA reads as TGTGCCAGTTCCCTGGACGGGAGCCCGTTGGATACGCAGTATTTT.

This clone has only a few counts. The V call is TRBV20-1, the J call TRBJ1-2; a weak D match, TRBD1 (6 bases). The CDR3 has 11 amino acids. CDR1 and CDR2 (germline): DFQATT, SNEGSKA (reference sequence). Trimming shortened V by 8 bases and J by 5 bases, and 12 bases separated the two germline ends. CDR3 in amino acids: CSPRTEYGYTF. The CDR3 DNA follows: TGCAGTCCCCGGACAGAGTATGGCTACACCTTC.

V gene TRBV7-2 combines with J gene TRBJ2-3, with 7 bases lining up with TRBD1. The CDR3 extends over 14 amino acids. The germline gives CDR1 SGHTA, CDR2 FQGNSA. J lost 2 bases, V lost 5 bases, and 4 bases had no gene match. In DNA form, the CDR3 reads TGTGCCAGCAGCCCGACAGGGAACACAGATACGCAGTATTTT. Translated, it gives CASSPTGNTDTQYF.